This TCR beta chain originates from a study of neurological immune-mediated disorders. The study, taken as a whole, reports: Patients with HTLV-1-associated myelopathy had the highest level of TCR clonal expansion, whereas patients with multiple sclerosis had the lowest level, falling beneath the level found in healthy controls. None of the CDR3 amino acid sequences of expanded clones were shared across subjects, and this suggested private repertoires in all groups.

It was by 5'RACE with 10-nucleotide random UMIs that the cDNA was made. Sequencing of 15-18 subjects in each run yielded over 200 million TCR-beta sequences. TCRdb itself ran the 5' RACE reads through MiXCR, one entry per CDR3 protein. Of 45,000 to 60,000 distinct CDR3 sequences listed, roughly an eighth are singletons. This clonotype has at least ten counts. Its matching antigen is unknown. Time point of the sample: longitudinal time-point 3. Per the germline V gene, CDR1 is DFQATT and CDR2 is SNEGSKA (reference sequence). V was shortened by 3 bases and J by 13 bases, with 25 bases between the two germline ends. The CDR3 is 14 amino acids.

The source material was PBMCs. The chain has TRBV20-1 and TRBJ2-7; possibly TRBD1 or TRBD2 for D (5 bases each). This receptor was taken from a male donor with HTLV-1-associated myelopathy (HAM/TSP). CDR3 nucleotides: TGCAGTGCTAGTGCCCTAGTGGGAGCTCCCCGGGGCTACTTC. This encodes CSASALVGAPRGYF.